One sample yielded the 23 T cell receptor beta chains listed below, sequenced in a study of T-cell memory formation after mild COVID-19. TCRdb passed the 5' RACE reads through MiXCR, listing each CDR3 protein once. The sample yields hundreds of thousands of distinct CDR3 sequences, 15% to 19% seen once. Input material: PBMCs or a T cell subset sorted from them (not recorded which). These receptors all come from an adult woman who had mild COVID-19 (a few samples of this study predate the infection). Cell type and time point are not known.

The rearrangement joins TRBV7-2 to TRBJ2-3, with a weak D call TRBD2 (6 bases). The ends were cut back, 5 bases at V and 2 bases at J, with 11 bases in the middle. This CDR3 region has 14 residues. Germline V gene sequence: CDR1 SGHTA, CDR2 FQGNSA. CDR3 sequence: CASSTRTTTDTQYF. The DNA of the CDR3 is TGTGCCAGCAGCACCCGGACTACCACAGATACGCAGTATTTT.

This clonotype has just a few counts. This chain links TRBV9 with TRBJ2-1, with D tentatively TRBD1 or TRBD2 (5 bases each). Trimming pared 4 bases from V and 8 bases from J, leaving 16 bases between. The CDR3 extends over 14 amino acids. Germline V gene data show CDR1 as SGDLS and CDR2 as YYNGEE. Here the CDR3 DNA reads TGTGCCAGCAGCTCCCGGGACGGCGGCGATGAGCAGTTCTTC. Protein product: CASSSRDGGDEQFF.

This clonotype was counted at least ten times. The gene calls are TRBV5-6 and TRBJ2-7, with 9 bases identical to TRBD1. V lost 2 bases, J lost 2 bases, and 5 bases stayed unmatched. The CDR3 extends over 15 amino acids. Germline values: CDR1 SGHDT, CDR2 YYEEEE. This CDR3 reads CASSFMDRGTYEQYF. CDR3 nucleotides: TGTGCCAGCAGCTTTATGGACAGGGGAACCTACGAGCAGTACTTC.

The chain carries TRBV19 and TRBJ2-1; 10 bases are a match to TRBD2. Losses at the gene ends were 4 bases for V and 7 bases for J; bases not matched to a gene: 4. Germline V gene lookup returns CDR1 LNHDA and CDR2 SQIVND (reference sequence). This CDR3 region has 14 residues. CDR3 coding DNA: TGTGCCAGTAGTAAGCTAGCGGGAGTTAATGAGCAGTTCTTC. As protein: CASSKLAGVNEQFF.

This clonotype occurred once. The V gene is TRBV5-4, the J gene TRBJ2-1; 13 nucleotides agree with TRBD2. Germline lookup yields CDR1 SGHNT and CDR2 YYREEE (reference sequence). The V gene end was trimmed by 4 bases and the J gene end by 4 bases; junction bases not matched to a gene: 5. This CDR3 has 16 residues. In nucleotides, the CDR3 is TGTGCCAGCAGCCCCTGGACTAGCGGGAGTTACAATGAGCAGTTCTTC. Its translation is CASSPWTSGSYNEQFF.

V usage is TRBV7-3 and J usage is TRBJ1-1; D is perhaps TRBD1 (6 bases). V was pared by 5 bases and J by 7 bases, with 17 bases between. Germline CDR1 reads SGHTA; CDR2 reads FQGTGA. This CDR3 contains 14 residues. The chain's CDR3 is CASSADRDISEAFF. The DNA for the CDR3 is TGTGCCAGCAGCGCCGACCGGGACATAAGTGAAGCTTTCTTT.

V is TRBV27 and J is TRBJ1-2, with 7 bases matching TRBD1. Germline CDR1 is MNHEY and CDR2 is SMNVEV (reference sequence). The CDR3 is 15 amino acids. The V segment lost 5 bases and the J segment 4 bases; nucleotides outside the gene matches: 10. This CDR3 is CASSPRQGAIYGYTF. DNA of the CDR3: TGTGCCAGCAGTCCTCGACAGGGAGCTATCTATGGCTACACCTTC.

CDR3 nucleotides: TGTGCCAGCAGTCCGGGACCAGAGTATCCAGATACGCAGTATTTT. Encoded protein: CASSPGPEYPDTQYF. The chain links TRBV5-4 to TRBJ2-3, with D possibly called TRBD1 or TRBD2 (5 bases each). The ends were cut back, 5 bases at V and 4 bases at J, with 17 bases in the middle. The CDR3 runs 15 residues. Germline V lookup: CDR1 SGHNT, CDR2 YYREEE (reference sequence).

V gene TRBV5-1 combines with J gene TRBJ2-2, with 7 bases fitting TRBD1. Germline CDR1 SGHRS, CDR2 YFSETQ. CDR3 length equals 16 residues. V trimming: 0 bases; J trimming: 4 bases; junction bases outside the gene matches: 6. The CDR3 loop reads CASSLVKGAGTGELFF. DNA of the CDR3: TGCGCCAGCAGCTTGGTAAAGGGGGCCGGCACCGGGGAGCTGTTTTTT.

The chain links TRBV12-3 or TRBV12-4 to TRBJ2-7, with 8 bases lining up with TRBD2. The CDR3 extends over 12 amino acids. After removal of 6 bases from V and 6 bases from J, the junction contained 4 bases not matched to a gene. The CDR3 DNA reads TGTGCCAGCAGACGGACTAGCTCCGAGCAGTACTTC. Residues: CASRRTSSEQYF.

The V call is TRBV10-3, the J call TRBJ1-1, with D uncertain. The CDR3 covers 14 residues. Trimming stripped 1 base from V and 1 base from J, with 7 bases between. Germline assignment: CDR1 ENHRY and CDR2 SYGVKD. The CDR3 coding sequence is TGTGCCATCAGTGAGTGGGTCAGGAACACTGAAGCTTTCTTT. Protein product: CAISEWVRNTEAFF.

The V and J genes are TRBV6-1 and TRBJ2-5; D tentatively fits TRBD1 or TRBD2 (6 bases each). Germline-derived CDR1 and CDR2 are MNHNS and SASEGT. The ends were cut back, 6 bases at V and 2 bases at J, with 13 bases in the middle. This CDR3 spans 14 amino acids. CDR3 loop: CASRKGGQQETQYF. Written as DNA, the CDR3 is TGTGCCAGCAGGAAGGGGGGCCAGCAAGAGACCCAGTACTTC.

CDR3 coding DNA: TGTGCCAGCAGTTACTGGAGAAATGAGCAGTTCTTC. This translates into CASSYWRNEQFF. The J gene is TRBJ2-1, the V gene TRBV6-6; no clear D gene. CDR1 and CDR2 (germline): MNHNY, SVGAGI (reference sequence). V lost 1 base to trimming and J lost 7 bases, with 5 bases between them. The CDR3 spans 12 residues.

This clonotype was observed a handful of times. V is TRBV4-2 and J is TRBJ2-2, with 7 bases fitting TRBD2. With V trimmed by 0 bases and J by 7 bases, 11 bases remained unmatched. The germline V gene encodes CDR1 LGHNA and CDR2 YNFKEQ. CDR3 length: 17 residues. The CDR3 protein is CASSQEPGLLRNGELFF. The CDR3 bases are TGTGCCAGCAGCCAAGAGCCGGGACTACTTCGGAACGGGGAGCTGTTTTTT.

This clonotype was observed a few times. The genes are TRBV2 and TRBJ1-4; D is undetermined. CDR1 SNHLY and CDR2 FYNNEI come from the germline V gene. CDR3 length equals 14 residues. Trimming left V 4 bases short and J 0 bases short, with 6 bases between. CDR3 bases: TGTGCCAGCAGTGGACAAGCAACTAATGAAAAACTGTTTTTT. Protein product: CASSGQATNEKLFF.

The V call is TRBV30, the J call TRBJ2-7, with a possible D match to TRBD2 (6 bases). Per germline, CDR1 GTSNPN and CDR2 SVGIG (reference sequence). Trimming pared 3 bases from V and 2 bases from J, leaving 14 bases between. The CDR3 consists of 14 residues. The CDR3 region is CAWRPRGGTYEQYF. CDR3 in DNA: TGTGCCTGGAGGCCCCGGGGAGGTACCTACGAGCAGTACTTC.

This clonotype was seen a few times. The chain joins TRBV18 to TRBJ1-1; 10 bases fit TRBD1. This CDR3 is 14 amino acids long. The J segment lost 8 bases and the V segment lost 6 bases, leaving 9 bases of the junction unmatched. The germline V gene has CDR1 KGHSH and CDR2 LQKENI. The CDR3, as DNA: TGTGCCAGCTCCCCCGGGACAGGGGTCTCCGAAGCTTTCTTT. The encoded protein is CASSPGTGVSEAFF.

The rearrangement uses TRBV6-6 and TRBJ2-7, with D tentatively TRBD1 or TRBD2 (5 bases each). V was trimmed by 0 bases and J by 5 bases, leaving 11 bases between them. Germline V gene sequence: CDR1 MNHNY, CDR2 SVGAGI (reference sequence). This CDR3 region has 14 residues. As DNA, the CDR3 is TGTGCCAGCAGTTACTCTCTGGGGGTGCACGAGCAGTACTTC. Translation: CASSYSLGVHEQYF.

This clonotype has a handful of counts. The chain employs TRBV6-5 and TRBJ2-1; no clear D gene. V lost 4 bases and J 0 bases, leaving 16 bases between the germline ends. Germline V gene data show CDR1 as MNHEY and CDR2 as SVGAGI. The CDR3 spans 17 residues. The CDR3 sequence: CASSSLGAVSSYNEQFF. CDR3 DNA sequence: TGTGCCAGCAGTTCCCTTGGCGCGGTGAGCTCCTACAATGAGCAGTTCTTC.

The CDR3 is CSARSTSGRINEQFF. The CDR3 DNA reads as TGCAGTGCCCGCTCAACTAGCGGGAGGATAAATGAGCAGTTCTTC. The V call is TRBV20-1, the J call TRBJ2-1; TRBD2 matches at 12 bases. Germline values: CDR1 DFQATT, CDR2 SNEGSKA (reference sequence). V lost 6 bases, J lost 7 bases, and 10 bases stayed unmatched. The CDR3 totals 15 residues.

In this sample, this clonotype turned up many times. The V gene is TRBV5-1, the J gene TRBJ2-3, with D possibly being TRBD2 (6 bases). This CDR3 contains 15 residues. Between the trimmed V and J ends, which lost 2 bases and 5 bases, there was a span of 15 bases. Per the germline V gene, CDR1 is SGHRS and CDR2 is YFSETQ. CDR3 in amino acids: CASSFRPAGGDTQYF. DNA for the CDR3: TGCGCCAGCAGCTTCCGGCCGGCCGGGGGAGATACGCAGTATTTT.

The table lists this clonotype with many counts. This chain links TRBV14 with TRBJ1-1, with 8 bases matching TRBD1. CDR3 length equals 12 residues. Germline-derived CDR1 and CDR2 are SGHDN and FVKESK. The CDR3 here is CATGVSFTEAFF. CDR3 sequence (DNA): TGTGCGACAGGGGTGAGTTTCACTGAAGCTTTCTTT. The full variable domain, rest sourced from reference TRBV14 and TRBJ1-1, is EAGVTQFPSHSVIEKGQTVTLRCDPISGHDNLYWYRRVMGKEIKFLLHFVKESKQDESGMPNNRFLAERTGGTYSTLKVQPAELEDSGVYFCATGVSFTEAFFGQGTRLTVV.

This chain connects TRBV10-3 to TRBJ2-1, with 12 bases identical to TRBD1. The CDR3 has 15 amino acids. CDR1 is ENHRY and CDR2 is SYGVKD in the germline V gene. The ends lost 5 bases at V and 8 bases at J; junction bases unmatched: 7. The CDR3 coding sequence is TGTGCCATCAGTCCCGGGACAGGGGGCGCTTATGAGCAGTTCTTC. It is translated as CAISPGTGGAYEQFF.